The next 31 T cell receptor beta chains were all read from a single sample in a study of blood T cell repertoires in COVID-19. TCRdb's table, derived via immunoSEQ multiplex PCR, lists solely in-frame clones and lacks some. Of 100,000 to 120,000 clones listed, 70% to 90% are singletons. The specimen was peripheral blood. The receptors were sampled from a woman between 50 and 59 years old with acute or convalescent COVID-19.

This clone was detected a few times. The CDR3 reads CASSQVTAGGSPLHF. The CDR3 bases are TGCGCCAGCAGCCAAGTGACAGCGGGAGGGTCACCCCTCCACTTT. V gene TRBV4-3 combines with J gene TRBJ1-6, with D perhaps matching TRBD1 (5 bases). V was trimmed by 1 base and J by 10 bases, leaving 14 bases between them. CDR1 is LGHNA and CDR2 is YSLEER in the germline V gene. The CDR3 covers 15 residues.

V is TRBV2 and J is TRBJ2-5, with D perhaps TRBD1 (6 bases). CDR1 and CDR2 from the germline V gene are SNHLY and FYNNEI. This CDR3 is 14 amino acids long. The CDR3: CSCSRDTLLETQYF. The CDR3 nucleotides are TGTTCTTGCAGCCGGGACACTCTTTTGGAGACCCAGTACTTC.

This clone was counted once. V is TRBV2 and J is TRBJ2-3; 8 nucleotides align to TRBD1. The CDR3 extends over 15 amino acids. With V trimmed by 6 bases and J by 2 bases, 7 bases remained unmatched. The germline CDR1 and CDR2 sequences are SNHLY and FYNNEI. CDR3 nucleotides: TGTGCCAGCAGGCTGGACAGGGCCAACACAGATACGCAGTATTTT. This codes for CASRLDRANTDTQYF.

CDR3 DNA: TGTGCCTGGGAGCGGGAGTCCACAGATACGCAGTATTTT. This encodes CAWERESTDTQYF. The J gene is TRBJ2-3, the V gene TRBV30, with TRBD2 matching 8 bases. The CDR3 totals 13 residues. V shed 5 bases, J shed 2 bases, and the junction held 3 bases outside the gene matches. Germline loops: CDR1 GTSNPN, CDR2 SVGIG (reference sequence).

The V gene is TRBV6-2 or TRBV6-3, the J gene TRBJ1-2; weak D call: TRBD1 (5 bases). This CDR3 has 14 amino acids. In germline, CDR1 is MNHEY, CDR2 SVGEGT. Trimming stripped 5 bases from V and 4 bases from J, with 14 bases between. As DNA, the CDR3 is TGTGCCAGCAGTACCAGGGAAAGTAGCTATGGCTACACCTTC. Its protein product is CASSTRESSYGYTF.

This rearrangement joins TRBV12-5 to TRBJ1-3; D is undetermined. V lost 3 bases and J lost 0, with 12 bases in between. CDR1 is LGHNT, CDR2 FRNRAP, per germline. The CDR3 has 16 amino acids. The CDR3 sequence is CASGFGEAFSGNTIYF. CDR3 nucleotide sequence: TGTGCTAGTGGTTTTGGTGAGGCATTCTCTGGAAACACCATATATTTT.

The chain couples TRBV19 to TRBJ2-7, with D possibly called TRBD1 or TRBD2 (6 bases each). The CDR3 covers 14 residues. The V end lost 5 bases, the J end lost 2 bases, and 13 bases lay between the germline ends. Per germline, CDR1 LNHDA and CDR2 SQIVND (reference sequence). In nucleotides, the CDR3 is TGTGCCAGTAGTCTAGGGGGGCGCACCTACGAGCAGTACTTC. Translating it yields CASSLGGRTYEQYF.

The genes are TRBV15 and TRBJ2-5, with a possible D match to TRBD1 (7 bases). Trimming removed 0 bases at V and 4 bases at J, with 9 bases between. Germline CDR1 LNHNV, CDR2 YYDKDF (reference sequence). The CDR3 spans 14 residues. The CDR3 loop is CATSRDQGGETQYF. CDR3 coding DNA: TGTGCCACCAGCAGAGATCAGGGGGGAGAGACCCAGTACTTC.

The CDR3 nucleotides are TGCGCCAGCAGCTCCATCGGGACAGAACGTTTAGCCAAAAACATTCAGTACTTC. This codes for CASSSIGTERLAKNIQYF. V and J are TRBV4-1 and TRBJ2-4, with TRBD1 identical over 7 bases. This CDR3 has 18 amino acids. V was pared by 5 bases and J by 0 bases, with 13 bases of the junction left unmatched. Germline loops: CDR1 MGHRA, CDR2 YSYEKL.

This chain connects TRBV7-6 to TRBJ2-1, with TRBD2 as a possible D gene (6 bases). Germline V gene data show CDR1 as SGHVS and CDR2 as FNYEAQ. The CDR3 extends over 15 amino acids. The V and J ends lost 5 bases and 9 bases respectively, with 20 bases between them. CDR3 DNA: TGTGCCAGCAGCCCCGGGGACTCCCCTCATAGTGAGCAGTTCTTC. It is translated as CASSPGDSPHSEQFF.

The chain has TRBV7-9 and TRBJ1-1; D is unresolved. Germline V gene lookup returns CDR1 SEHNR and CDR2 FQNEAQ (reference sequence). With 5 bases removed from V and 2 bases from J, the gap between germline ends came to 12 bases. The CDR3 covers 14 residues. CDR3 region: CASSPRVQNTEAFF. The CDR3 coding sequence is TGTGCCAGCAGCCCCCGGGTACAAAACACTGAAGCTTTCTTT.

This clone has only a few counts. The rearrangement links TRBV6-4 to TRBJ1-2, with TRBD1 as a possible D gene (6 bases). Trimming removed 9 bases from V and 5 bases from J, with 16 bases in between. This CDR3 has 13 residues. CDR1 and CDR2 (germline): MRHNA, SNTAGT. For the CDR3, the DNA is TGTGCCAGAACGGACAGAACGGATTATGGCTACACCTTC. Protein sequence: CARTDRTDYGYTF.

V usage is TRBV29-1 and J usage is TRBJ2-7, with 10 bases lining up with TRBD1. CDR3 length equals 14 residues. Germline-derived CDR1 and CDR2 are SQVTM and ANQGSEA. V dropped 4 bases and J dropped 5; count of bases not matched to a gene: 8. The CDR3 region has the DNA TGCAGCGTTGTTTCAGGGACAGGGGCTGACGAGCAGTACTTC. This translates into CSVVSGTGADEQYF.

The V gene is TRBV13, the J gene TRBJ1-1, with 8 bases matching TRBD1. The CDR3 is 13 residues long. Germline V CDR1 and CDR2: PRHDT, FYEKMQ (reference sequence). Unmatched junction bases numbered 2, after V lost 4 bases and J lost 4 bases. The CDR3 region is CASSWTGTTEAFF. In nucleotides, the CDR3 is TGTGCCAGCAGCTGGACAGGGACCACTGAAGCTTTCTTT.

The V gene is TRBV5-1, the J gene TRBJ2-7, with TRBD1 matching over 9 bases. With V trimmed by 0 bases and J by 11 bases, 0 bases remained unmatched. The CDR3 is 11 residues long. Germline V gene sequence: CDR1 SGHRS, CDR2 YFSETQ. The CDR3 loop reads CASSLGQGEYF. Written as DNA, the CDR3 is TGCGCCAGCAGCTTGGGACAGGGGGAGTACTTC.

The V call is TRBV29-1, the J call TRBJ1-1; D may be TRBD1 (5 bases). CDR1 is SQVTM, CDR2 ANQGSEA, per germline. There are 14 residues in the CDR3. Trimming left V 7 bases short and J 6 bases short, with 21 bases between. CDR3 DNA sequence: TGCAGCGCTGGCCAGGGAGGGACCTCCTCTGAAGCTTTCTTT. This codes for CSAGQGGTSSEAFF.

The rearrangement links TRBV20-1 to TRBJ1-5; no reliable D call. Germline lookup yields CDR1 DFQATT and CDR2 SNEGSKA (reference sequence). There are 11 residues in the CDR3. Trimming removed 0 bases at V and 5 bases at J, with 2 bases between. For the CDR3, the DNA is TGCAGTGCTAGAGACGATCAGCCCCAGCATTTT. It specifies CSARDDQPQHF.

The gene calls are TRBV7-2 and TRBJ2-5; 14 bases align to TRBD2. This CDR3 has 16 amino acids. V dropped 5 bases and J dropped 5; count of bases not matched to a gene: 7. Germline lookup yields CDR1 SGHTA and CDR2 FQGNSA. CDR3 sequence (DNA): TGTGCCAGCAGCCCGCGACTAGCGGGGGGGCAGGAGACCCAGTACTTC. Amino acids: CASSPRLAGGQETQYF. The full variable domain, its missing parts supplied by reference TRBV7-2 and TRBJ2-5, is GAGVSQSPSNKVTEKGKDVELRCDPISGHTALYWYRQSLGQGLEFLIYFQGNSAPDKSGLPSDRFSAERTGGSVSTLTIQRTQQEDSAVYLCASSPRLAGGQETQYFGPGTRLLVL.

The CDR3 spells CAWSDGKSKSRGETQYF. The CDR3 DNA follows: TGTGCCTGGAGTGACGGGAAAAGTAAGAGCCGGGGGGAGACCCAGTACTTC. The chain is built from TRBV30 and TRBJ2-5, with D possibly matching TRBD2 (6 bases). The CDR3 consists of 17 residues. The germline CDR1 and CDR2 sequences are GTSNPN and SVGIG (reference sequence). Trimming took off 1 base at V and 5 bases at J, with 23 bases between the two ends. The variable domain in full, with the rest retrieved from reference TRBV30 and TRBJ2-5, is SQTIHQWPATLVQPVGSPLSLECTVEGTSNPNLYWYRQAAGRGLQLLFYSVGIGQISSEVPQNLSASRPQDRQFILSSKKLLLSDSGFYLCAWSDGKSKSRGETQYFGPGTRLLVL.

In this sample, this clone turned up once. The CDR3 DNA reads TGTGCCAGCAGCTTAGGGACAGGGGTAGAGGGCTACACCTTC. This encodes CASSLGTGVEGYTF. The chain has TRBV7-6 and TRBJ1-2; 9 nucleotides agree with TRBD1. This CDR3 comprises 14 residues. The trim removed 1 base at V and 8 bases at J, leaving 5 bases unmatched. Germline CDR1 SGHVS, CDR2 FNYEAQ.

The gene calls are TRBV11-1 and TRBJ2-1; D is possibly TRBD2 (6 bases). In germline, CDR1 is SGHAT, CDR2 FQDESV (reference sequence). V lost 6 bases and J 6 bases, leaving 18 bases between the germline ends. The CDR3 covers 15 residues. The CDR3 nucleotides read TGTGCCAGCAGTCGGACTATTTCCCACCTCAATGAGCAGTTCTTC. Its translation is CASSRTISHLNEQFF.

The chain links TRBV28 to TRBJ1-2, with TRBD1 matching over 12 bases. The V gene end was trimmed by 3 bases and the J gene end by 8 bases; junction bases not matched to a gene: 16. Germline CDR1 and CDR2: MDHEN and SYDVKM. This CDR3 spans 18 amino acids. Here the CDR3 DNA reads TGTGCCAGCAGTTTCGGGGGTCTCCCGGGACAGGGGGCGCGGGGCTACACCTTC. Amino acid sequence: CASSFGGLPGQGARGYTF.

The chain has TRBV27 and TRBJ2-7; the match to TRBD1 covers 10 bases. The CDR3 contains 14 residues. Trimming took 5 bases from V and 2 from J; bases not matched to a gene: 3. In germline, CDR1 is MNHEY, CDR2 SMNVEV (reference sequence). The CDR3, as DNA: TGTGCCAGCAGTCACGGGACAGGGGCCTACGAGCAGTACTTC. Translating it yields CASSHGTGAYEQYF.

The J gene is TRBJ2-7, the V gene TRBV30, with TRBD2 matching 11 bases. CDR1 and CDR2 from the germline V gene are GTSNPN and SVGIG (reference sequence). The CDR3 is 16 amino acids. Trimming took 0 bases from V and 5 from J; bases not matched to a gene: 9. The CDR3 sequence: CAWSVRIAGGFDEQYF. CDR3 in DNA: TGTGCCTGGAGTGTACGAATAGCGGGAGGGTTCGACGAGCAGTACTTC.

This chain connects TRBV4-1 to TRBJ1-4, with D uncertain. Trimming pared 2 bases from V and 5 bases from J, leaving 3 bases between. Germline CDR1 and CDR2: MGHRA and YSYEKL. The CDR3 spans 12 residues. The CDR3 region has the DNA TGCGCCAGCAGCCAACAGAATGAAAAACTGTTTTTT. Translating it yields CASSQQNEKLFF.

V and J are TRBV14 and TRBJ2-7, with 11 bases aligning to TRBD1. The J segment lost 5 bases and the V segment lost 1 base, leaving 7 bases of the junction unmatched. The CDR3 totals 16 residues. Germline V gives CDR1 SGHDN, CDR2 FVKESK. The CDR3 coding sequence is TGTGCCAGCAGCCAAGCCTCGGACAGGGGGCCCCACGAGCAGTACTTC. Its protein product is CASSQASDRGPHEQYF.

Here the CDR3 DNA reads TGTGCCACCAGTGATAGTAGGACAGGGGACAATGAGCAGTTCTTC. Protein product: CATSDSRTGDNEQFF. J is TRBJ2-1 and V is TRBV24-1; the match to TRBD1 covers 9 bases. CDR3 length: 15 amino acids. Per the germline V gene, CDR1 is KGHDR and CDR2 is SFDVKD. Trimming at V came to 3 bases and at J to 5 bases, leaving 4 bases not matched to a gene.

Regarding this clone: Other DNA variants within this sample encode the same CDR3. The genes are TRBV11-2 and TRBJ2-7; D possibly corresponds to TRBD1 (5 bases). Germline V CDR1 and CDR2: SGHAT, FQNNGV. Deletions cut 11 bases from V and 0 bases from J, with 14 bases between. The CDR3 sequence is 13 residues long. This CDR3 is CAVDSSNSYEQYF. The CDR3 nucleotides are TGTGCCGTCGACAGTTCCAACTCCTACGAGCAGTACTTC. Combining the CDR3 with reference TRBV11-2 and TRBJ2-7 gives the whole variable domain EAGVAQSPRYKIIEKRQSVAFWCNPISGHATLYWYQQILGQGPKLLIQFQNNGVVDDSQLPKDRFSAERLKGVDSTLKIQPAKLEDSAVYLCAVDSSNSYEQYFGPGTRLTVT.

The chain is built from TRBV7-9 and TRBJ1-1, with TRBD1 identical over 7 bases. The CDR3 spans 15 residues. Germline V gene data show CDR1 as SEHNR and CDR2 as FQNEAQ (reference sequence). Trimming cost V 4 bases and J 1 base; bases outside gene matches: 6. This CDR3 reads CASSYHRDRNTEAFF. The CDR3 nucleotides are TGTGCCAGCAGCTACCACCGGGACAGGAACACTGAAGCTTTCTTT.

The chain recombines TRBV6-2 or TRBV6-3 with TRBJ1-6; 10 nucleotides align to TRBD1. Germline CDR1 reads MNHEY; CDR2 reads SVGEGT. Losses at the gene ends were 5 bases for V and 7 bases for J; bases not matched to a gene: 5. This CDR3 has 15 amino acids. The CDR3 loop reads CASSPLDRGNSPLHF. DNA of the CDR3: TGTGCCAGCAGTCCCCTGGACAGGGGGAATTCACCCCTCCACTTT.

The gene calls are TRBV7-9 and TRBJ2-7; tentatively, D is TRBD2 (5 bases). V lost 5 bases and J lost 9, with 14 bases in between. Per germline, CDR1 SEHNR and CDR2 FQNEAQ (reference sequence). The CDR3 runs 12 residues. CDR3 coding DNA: TGTGCCAGCAGCAAACCAGAAGCGGTGCAGTACTTC. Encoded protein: CASSKPEAVQYF. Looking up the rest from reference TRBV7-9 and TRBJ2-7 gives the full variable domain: DTGVSQNPRHKITKRGQNVTFRCDPISEHNRLYWYRQTLGQGPEFLTYFQNEAQLEKSRLLSDRFSAERPKGSFSTLEIQRTEQGDSAMYLCASSKPEAVQYFGPGTRLTVT.